This TCR beta chain stems from a study of cytomegalovirus exposure and HLA in healthy donors. Study background: Around 80 million unique TCRs from HLA-typed donors were held in an early data release.

Overall study findings and caveats: Excluded: some indistinguishable V segments such as TRBV6-2 and TRBV6-3. As a later analysis revealed, most CMV-associated TCR beta chains appeared HLA-restricted.

PCR amplification relied on 60 Vbeta primers (plus 13 Jbeta primers). Profiled with immunoSEQ multiplex PCR; TCRdb holds only in-frame clones, not every one. The sample holds 70,000 to 95,000 clones, 70% to 80% seen once. Notes on this clone: Its target is not known.

Looked up from germline, CDR1 is SGDLS and CDR2 is YYNGEE. The ends lost 4 bases at V and 7 bases at J; junction bases unmatched: 11. This CDR3 has 15 residues. Sequenced material: PBMCs. The chain carries TRBV9 and TRBJ1-2, with TRBD1 matching 9 bases. This clonotype was sampled from a man between 50 and 59 years old in good health and CMV-seronegative. This CDR3 reads CASSSTPGTGIGYTF. The CDR3 region has the DNA TGTGCCAGCAGCTCAACCCCCGGGACAGGGATTGGCTACACCTTC.